Shown below are 15 T cell receptor beta chains from a single sample sequenced in a study of blood T cell repertoires in COVID-19. TCRdb's copy holds only in-frame clones and misses some; the assay was immunoSEQ multiplex PCR. The sample includes a few hundred thousand clones, about 91% of them seen just once. Sequencing used peripheral blood. These receptors originate from a woman younger than 45 who had recovered from COVID-19.

CDR3 sequence reads: CASSDEDRGGYTF. Written as DNA, the CDR3 is TGTGCCAGCAGCGACGAGGACAGGGGCGGCTACACCTTC. This chain links TRBV28 with TRBJ1-2; 9 bases line up with TRBD1. The CDR3 spans 13 residues. CDR1 is MDHEN and CDR2 is SYDVKM in the germline V gene. With V trimmed by 6 bases and J by 8 bases, 7 bases remained unmatched.

This chain joins TRBV3-1 (or the pseudogene TRBV3-2) and TRBJ2-7, with TRBD1 as a possible D gene (6 bases). This CDR3 comprises 17 residues. Trimming stripped 0 bases from V and 6 bases from J, with 21 bases between. In germline, CDR1 is LGHDT, CDR2 YNNKEL (reference sequence). The chain's CDR3 is CASSQEDTGTLRGEQYF. DNA of the CDR3: TGTGCCAGCAGCCAAGAAGATACCGGGACCCTCAGGGGCGAGCAGTACTTC.

The rearrangement links TRBV2 to TRBJ2-7; D call uncertain. This CDR3 has 11 residues. Per the germline V gene, CDR1 is SNHLY and CDR2 is FYNNEI. V dropped 9 bases and J dropped 2 bases, with 8 bases sitting between them. The CDR3: CASGRTYEQYF. Here the CDR3 DNA reads TGTGCCAGTGGCAGAACCTACGAGCAGTACTTC.

The chain is built from TRBV24-1 and TRBJ1-1; no clear D. The CDR3 has 13 amino acids. CDR1 is KGHDR and CDR2 is SFDVKD in the germline V gene. V lost 8 bases and J 4 bases, leaving 13 bases between the germline ends. This CDR3 reads CATTSRAGTEAFF. The CDR3 coding sequence is TGTGCCACCACTAGTCGCGCGGGCACTGAAGCTTTCTTT.

The chain uses TRBV12-3 or TRBV12-4 and TRBJ2-1; 9 nucleotides match TRBD1. J lost 4 bases, V lost 6 bases, and 1 base had no gene match. CDR3 size: 13 residues. The CDR3 DNA follows: TGTGCCAGCAGGACAGGGGGATACAATGAGCAGTTCTTC. This gives the protein CASRTGGYNEQFF.

This sequence joins TRBV5-6 and TRBJ2-1; 12 bases agree with TRBD1. CDR1 is SGHDT, CDR2 YYEEEE, per germline. Trimming removed 2 bases from V and 7 bases from J; junction bases left unmatched: 7. The CDR3 length is 16 residues. In DNA, the CDR3 is TGTGCCAGCAGCTTACCGGGACAGGGGGCTCTGAATGAGCAGTTCTTC. Translation: CASSLPGQGALNEQFF.

The chain couples TRBV30 to TRBJ2-5; TRBD2 aligns across 9 bases. Unmatched junction bases numbered 8, after V lost 0 bases and J lost 0 bases. The CDR3 is 17 amino acids. The germline V gene has CDR1 GTSNPN and CDR2 SVGIG (reference sequence). The CDR3 bases are TGTGCCTGGAGTGTTTTTCTTGCGGGGGGGAACCAAGAGACCCAGTACTTC. Translated: CAWSVFLAGGNQETQYF.

This chain connects TRBV6-5 to TRBJ1-1; D is ambiguous. The V end was cut by 0 bases, the J end by 1 base, with 3 bases between. This CDR3 has 13 amino acids. CDR1 and CDR2 (germline): MNHEY, SVGAGI. CDR3 in DNA: TGTGCCAGCAGTTACTCCTCGAACACTGAAGCTTTCTTT. This codes for CASSYSSNTEAFF.

The chain is built from TRBV7-3 and TRBJ2-3; possible D gene TRBD2, 7 bases. Trimming shortened V by 5 bases and J by 2 bases, and 14 bases separated the two germline ends. The CDR3 loop spans 15 amino acids. CDR1 is SGHTA and CDR2 is FQGTGA in the germline V gene. Here the CDR3 DNA reads TGTGCCAGCAGCCCTCGGGGGGCGGACACAGATACGCAGTATTTT. As protein: CASSPRGADTDTQYF.

The chain couples TRBV20-1 to TRBJ2-4; D remains ambiguous. V gave up 4 bases and J gave up 9 bases, with 10 bases separating them. CDR1 and CDR2 (germline): DFQATT, SNEGSKA (reference sequence). The CDR3 contains 11 residues. For the CDR3, the DNA is TGCAGTGCTATGGATGGGCCCATTCAGTACTTC. It translates to CSAMDGPIQYF.

CDR3 DNA sequence: TGTGCCAGCAGCTTTTACAGGGGCCGTCAGCCCCAGCATTTT. This sequence encodes CASSFYRGRQPQHF. The genes are TRBV7-2 and TRBJ1-5; 7 bases map to TRBD1. The germline V gene has CDR1 SGHTA and CDR2 FQGNSA. The CDR3 covers 14 residues. Trimming cost V 3 bases and J 6 bases; bases outside gene matches: 5. The whole variable domain, filled in from reference TRBV7-2 and TRBJ1-5, reads GAGVSQSPSNKVTEKGKDVELRCDPISGHTALYWYRQSLGQGLEFLIYFQGNSAPDKSGLPSDRFSAERTGGSVSTLTIQRTQQEDSAVYLCASSFYRGRQPQHFGDGTRLSIL.

CDR3 residues: CASSQWGQGGNGYTF. CDR3 DNA: TGCGCCAGCAGCCAATGGGGACAGGGGGGAAATGGCTACACCTTC. V is TRBV4-1 and J is TRBJ1-2, with 11 bases matching TRBD1. Germline V CDR1 and CDR2: MGHRA, YSYEKL. V lost 2 bases, J lost 6 bases, and 5 bases stayed unmatched. The CDR3 contains 15 residues.

CDR3: CASSVPRDLKTRPANTGELFF. CDR3 coding DNA: TGTGCCAGCAGCGTCCCGCGGGACCTAAAGACGCGCCCCGCGAACACCGGGGAGCTGTTTTTT. This sequence joins TRBV21-1 and TRBJ2-2; TRBD2 is the table's D call, not checked against the DNA. TRBV21-1 is a known pseudogene. This CDR3 is built from 21 residues.

The chain links TRBV13 to TRBJ2-1; 8 bases align to TRBD2. V gave up 0 bases and J gave up 12 bases; unmatched junction bases: 7. Germline V gives CDR1 PRHDT, CDR2 FYEKMQ (reference sequence). The CDR3 sequence is 14 residues long. The CDR3 coding sequence is TGTGCCAGCAGCTTAGGGACTAGCGTTATAGGGCAGTTCTTC. This encodes CASSLGTSVIGQFF.

This chain joins TRBV5-1 and TRBJ1-1, with a tentative D call TRBD1 (6 bases). CDR3 length equals 14 residues. CDR1 SGHRS and CDR2 YFSETQ come from the germline V gene. V was trimmed by 5 bases and J by 8 bases, leaving 19 bases between them. CDR3 DNA sequence: TGCGCCAGCAGTTTTGACCCGACCGGGACAGAAGCTTTCTTT. Translating it yields CASSFDPTGTEAFF. Using reference TRBV5-1 and TRBJ1-1 for the parts outside the CDR3, the full variable domain is KAGVTQTPRYLIKTRGQQVTLSCSPISGHRSVSWYQQTPGQGLQFLFEYFSETQRNKGNFPGRFSGRQFSNSRSEMNVSTLELGDSALYLCASSFDPTGTEAFFGQGTRLTVV.